This entry lists 20 T cell receptor beta chains sequenced from one sample in a study of T cell responses to AZD1222 COVID-19 vaccine. Sequenced by immunoSEQ multiplex PCR; TCRdb stores in-frame clones only, minus some. The data contain 80,000 or so clones, 80% to 95% of them singletons. Material: peripheral blood, obtained on day 0 of MenACWY control vaccination. These receptors were collected from an adult in good health.

The rearrangement joins TRBV27 to TRBJ1-2, with unresolved D. CDR1 is MNHEY and CDR2 is SMNVEV in the germline V gene (reference sequence). Trimming took 0 bases from V and 0 from J, leaving 11 bases between them. CDR3 size: 16 residues. CDR3 amino acids: CASSLSGRRPNYGYTF. The DNA of the CDR3 is TGTGCCAGCAGTTTATCGGGTCGCCGACCTAACTATGGCTACACCTTC.

CDR3 in DNA: TGTGCCAGCAGGGGACAGGTTGGGACAGATACGCAGTATTTT. Its protein is CASRGQVGTDTQYF. The chain joins TRBV2 to TRBJ2-3; 8 bases match TRBD1. The trim removed 6 bases at V and 3 bases at J, leaving 5 bases unmatched. CDR1 is SNHLY and CDR2 is FYNNEI in the germline V gene. The CDR3 is made up of 14 amino acids.

The gene calls are TRBV2 and TRBJ2-1; 8 bases are shared with TRBD1. Germline V CDR1 and CDR2: SNHLY, FYNNEI. V was clipped by 10 bases and J by 9 bases; unmatched bases: 17. The CDR3 spans 15 residues. This CDR3 is CATHTPGGEGLEQFF. The CDR3 DNA is TGTGCCACCCACACCCCAGGGGGCGAAGGTCTTGAGCAGTTCTTC.

This clone was seen just once. The CDR3, as DNA: TGCGCCAGCAGTGAGTACGAGCAGTACTTC. Protein product: CASSEYEQYF. The gene calls are TRBV10-2 and TRBJ2-7, with D uncertain. Germline-derived CDR1 and CDR2 are WSHSY and SAAADI. V was clipped by 1 base and J by 5 bases, with 0 bases between them. CDR3 size: 10 residues.

The J gene is TRBJ2-2, the V gene TRBV6-6; D might be TRBD2 (5 bases). The CDR3 covers 15 residues. The germline V gene has CDR1 MNHNY and CDR2 SVGAGI (reference sequence). Trimming took off 2 bases at V and 4 bases at J, with 11 bases between the two ends. CDR3 coding DNA: TGTGCCAGCAGTTACGGTCAGGAGGCCACCGGGGAGCTGTTTTTT. This gives the protein CASSYGQEATGELFF.

The chain links TRBV5-6 to TRBJ1-6; D gene ambiguous. Germline V CDR1 and CDR2: SGHDT, YYEEEE. The CDR3 spans 15 residues. V was trimmed by 0 bases and J by 8 bases, leaving 12 bases between them. The CDR3 protein is CASSLAQTVYSPLHF. The DNA for the CDR3 is TGTGCCAGCAGCTTGGCCCAGACCGTTTATTCACCCCTCCACTTT.

The rearrangement joins TRBV13 to TRBJ2-3, with 8 bases that match TRBD1. The CDR3 extends over 12 amino acids. Germline loops: CDR1 PRHDT, CDR2 FYEKMQ (reference sequence). Trimming cost V 7 bases and J 15 bases; bases outside gene matches: 12. The CDR3 bases are TGTGCCAGCACCAACCCTGCGGACAGGGTCTATTTT. Translated: CASTNPADRVYF.

This chain uses TRBV14 with TRBJ1-2; D unresolved. This CDR3 comprises 15 residues. V lost 1 base, J lost 4 bases, and 13 bases lay in between. Germline values: CDR1 SGHDN, CDR2 FVKESK. The CDR3 DNA follows: TGTGCCAGCAGCCAAGCTACTCGGGTCCTCTATGGCTACACCTTC. Protein sequence: CASSQATRVLYGYTF.

The chain employs TRBV6-2 or TRBV6-3 and TRBJ1-2; the D is unclear. The V and J ends lost 2 bases and 5 bases respectively, with 6 bases between them. Looked up from germline, CDR1 is MNHEY and CDR2 is SVGEGT. The CDR3 covers 12 residues. CDR3: CASSYDGYGYTF. CDR3 DNA sequence: TGTGCCAGCAGTTACGACGGGTATGGCTACACCTTC.

This sequence joins TRBV5-1 and TRBJ2-5; D not resolved. This CDR3 comprises 13 residues. Trimming cost V 4 bases and J 1 base, with 8 bases left between them. CDR1 and CDR2 from the germline V gene are SGHRS and YFSETQ. The CDR3 nucleotides are TGCGCCAGCAGCCCCGCTCGCCAAGAGACCCAGTACTTC. Translation gives CASSPARQETQYF.

This chain uses TRBV11-2 with TRBJ1-5; 8 bases map to TRBD1. This CDR3 spans 15 amino acids. J lost 2 bases, V lost 5 bases, and 5 bases had no gene match. From germline, CDR1 is SGHAT and CDR2 FQNNGV. The CDR3 bases are TGTGCCAGCAGCGGACAGGGCGATGGCAATCAGCCCCAGCATTTT. It is translated as CASSGQGDGNQPQHF.

This sequence joins TRBV29-1 and TRBJ2-7; 7 positions agree with TRBD1. CDR1 is SQVTM and CDR2 is ANQGSEA in the germline V gene. J gave up 5 bases and V 8 bases, and 9 bases lay outside the gene matches. CDR3 size: 12 residues. CDR3 amino acids: CSIRQGGDEQYF. CDR3 in DNA: TGCAGCATCCGACAGGGCGGCGACGAGCAGTACTTC.

The chain uses TRBV6-2 or TRBV6-3 and TRBJ2-7; the D gene could be TRBD1 or TRBD2 (5 bases each). CDR3 length equals 14 residues. Trimming took off 4 bases at V and 2 bases at J, with 12 bases between the two ends. Germline CDR1 and CDR2: MNHEY and SVGEGT. The CDR3 here is CASSSGTVAYEQYF. As DNA, the CDR3 is TGTGCCAGCAGTTCTGGGACCGTGGCCTACGAGCAGTACTTC.

The chain couples TRBV10-3 to TRBJ2-3; 7 positions agree with TRBD2. Germline assignment: CDR1 ENHRY and CDR2 SYGVKD. The J segment lost 6 bases and the V segment lost 0 bases, leaving 0 bases of the junction unmatched. CDR3 length: 13 residues. The CDR3 nucleotides read TGTGCCATCAGTGAGTCGGGGGGGGATACGCAGTATTTT. Translating gives CAISESGGDTQYF.

The chain is built from TRBV7-9 and TRBJ1-2; perhaps TRBD1 as D (5 bases). The germline CDR1 and CDR2 sequences are SEHNR and FQNEAQ (reference sequence). Trimming removed 3 bases from V and 6 bases from J, with 8 bases in between. CDR3 length: 12 residues. In nucleotides, the CDR3 is TGTGCCAGCAGCTTGGGGGTGGATGGCTACACCTTC. Its protein product is CASSLGVDGYTF. Supplemented by reference TRBV7-9 and TRBJ1-2, the full variable domain reads DTGVSQNPRHKITKRGQNVTFRCDPISEHNRLYWYRQTLGQGPEFLTYFQNEAQLEKSRLLSDRFSAERPKGSFSTLEIQRTEQGDSAMYLCASSLGVDGYTFGSGTRLTVV.

V is TRBV4-3 and J is TRBJ1-2, with TRBD1 identical over 7 bases. CDR1 LGHNA and CDR2 YSLEER come from the germline V gene. Trimming at V came to 0 bases and at J to 5 bases, leaving 6 bases not matched to a gene. The CDR3 covers 15 residues. Here the CDR3 DNA reads TGCGCCAGCAGCCAAGATAAGGGACAGTTATATGGCTACACCTTC. It encodes CASSQDKGQLYGYTF.

The CDR3 region has the DNA TGTGCCATCGTGACAGGGCCCAACACTGAAGCTTTCTTT. This encodes CAIVTGPNTEAFF. The rearrangement uses TRBV19 and TRBJ1-1, with TRBD1 identical over 7 bases. The CDR3 has 13 amino acids. CDR1 is LNHDA and CDR2 is SQIVND in the germline V gene (reference sequence). V lost 10 bases and J lost 2; bases outside the gene matches: 7.

The chain uses TRBV6-6 and TRBJ1-2; D not resolved. V was shortened by 11 bases and J by 4 bases, with 17 bases between the two germline ends. The CDR3 is made up of 13 amino acids. The V gene's germline CDR1 is MNHNY and CDR2 SVGAGI (reference sequence). Written as DNA, the CDR3 is TGTGCCGCCTCGCTAGAGGAGGTCTATGGCTACACCTTC. This codes for CAASLEEVYGYTF.

The rearrangement joins TRBV27 to TRBJ2-1, with TRBD2 matching over 7 bases. Germline CDR1 MNHEY, CDR2 SMNVEV (reference sequence). This CDR3 has 12 amino acids. The junction had 2 bases not matched to a gene; V was cut back by 2 bases and J by 10 bases. CDR3: CASSLTGREQFF. CDR3 in DNA: TGTGCCAGCAGTTTAACCGGGAGGGAGCAGTTCTTC.

This chain joins TRBV7-9 and TRBJ1-6; 7 positions agree with TRBD1. V shed 5 bases and J 8 bases; nucleotides not matched to a gene: 12. This CDR3 spans 16 amino acids. The germline CDR1 and CDR2 sequences are SEHNR and FQNEAQ (reference sequence). CDR3 region: CASSITGAASYSPLHF. In DNA form, the CDR3 reads TGTGCCAGCAGCATAACAGGGGCCGCTTCCTATTCACCCCTCCACTTT.